This entry lists 17 T cell receptor beta chains sequenced from one sample in a study of T cells of healthy individuals. In TCRdb, the 5' RACE reads were re-called with MiXCR into one record per CDR3 protein. The sample records about 60,000 distinct CDR3 sequences, around 16% being singletons. These receptor sequences come from a human donor in good health.

This clonotype was observed a handful of times. The CDR3 bases are TGTGCCAGCAGTACTCCTCGAGCGGGGGGGCCCCGGTTCGGGCAGTACTTC. Its translation: CASSTPRAGGPRFGQYF. The rearrangement links TRBV12-3 or TRBV12-4 to TRBJ2-7; 10 bases agree with TRBD2. There are 17 residues in the CDR3. J was trimmed by 9 bases and V by 5 bases; bases with no gene match: 19.

This clonotype has just a few counts. The J gene is TRBJ1-6, the V gene TRBV7-8, with D tentatively TRBD1 (5 bases). The CDR3 runs 16 residues. In germline, CDR1 is SGHVS, CDR2 FQNEAQ. Between the trimmed V and J ends, which lost 3 bases and 1 base, there was a span of 10 bases. The CDR3 nucleotides read TGTGCCAGCAGCTTCCGGGACGCTTCCTATAATTCACCCCTCCACTTT. As protein: CASSFRDASYNSPLHF.

The V call is TRBV12-3 or TRBV12-4, the J call TRBJ2-3; the match to TRBD2 covers 13 bases. The CDR3 covers 18 residues. Trimming cost V 3 bases and J 0 bases; bases outside gene matches: 6. The DNA for the CDR3 is TGTGCCAGCAGTTTCGCGACTAGCGGGGGGCCTAGCACAGATACGCAGTATTTT. Translating gives CASSFATSGGPSTDTQYF.

The chain carries TRBV20-1 and TRBJ2-5; no clear D. V was cut by 2 bases and J by 2 bases, with 15 bases left in between. The CDR3 sequence is 15 residues long. Germline V gene sequence: CDR1 DFQATT, CDR2 SNEGSKA (reference sequence). The CDR3 bases are TGCAGTGCTAGATTGAGGAGAGGAAGGCAAGAGACCCAGTACTTC. Its protein is CSARLRRGRQETQYF.

This clonotype was counted ten times or more. This CDR3 reads CSVGLAGAQETQYF. The CDR3, as DNA: TGCAGCGTCGGACTAGCGGGAGCCCAAGAGACCCAGTACTTC. The rearrangement uses TRBV29-1 and TRBJ2-5; 13 nucleotides line up with TRBD2. Trimming at V came to 6 bases and at J to 1 base, leaving 2 bases not matched to a gene. The CDR3 runs 14 residues. Germline V lookup: CDR1 SQVTM, CDR2 ANQGSEA. Full variable domain (missing parts from reference TRBV29-1 and TRBJ2-5): SAVISQKPSRDICQRGTSLTIQCQVDSQVTMMFWYRQQPGQSLTLIATANQGSEATYESGFVIDKFPISRPNLTFSTLTVSNMSPEDSSIYLCSVGLAGAQETQYFGPGTRLLVL.

This clonotype has ten or more counts. The chain has TRBV4-1 and TRBJ1-1, with 9 positions matching TRBD1. Germline loops: CDR1 MGHRA, CDR2 YSYEKL. This CDR3 spans 13 amino acids. Unmatched junction bases numbered 2, after V lost 8 bases and J lost 1 base. CDR3 amino acids: CASGQGTNTEAFF. DNA of the CDR3: TGCGCCAGCGGACAGGGGACGAACACTGAAGCTTTCTTT.

This clonotype showed up just a few times. The chain joins TRBV7-9 to TRBJ2-1, with TRBD1 matching over 12 bases. The ends lost 3 bases at V and 7 bases at J; junction bases unmatched: 10. The V gene's germline CDR1 is SEHNR and CDR2 FQNEAQ (reference sequence). The CDR3 runs 17 residues. For the CDR3, the DNA is TGTGCCAGCAGCTTTAAATTTGGGACAGGGGGCTGGAATGAGCAGTTCTTC. This translates into CASSFKFGTGGWNEQFF.

This chain joins TRBV9 and TRBJ2-2, with D perhaps TRBD1 or TRBD2 (5 bases each). V dropped 0 bases and J dropped 5 bases, with 11 bases sitting between them. The CDR3 has 15 amino acids. CDR1 is SGDLS and CDR2 is YYNGEE in the germline V gene. The CDR3 protein is CASSVGGVRTGELFF. The CDR3 bases are TGTGCCAGCAGCGTAGGAGGGGTCAGAACCGGGGAGCTGTTTTTT.

V is TRBV12-3 or TRBV12-4 and J is TRBJ2-5, with no clear D. Trimming took off 4 bases at V and 4 bases at J, with 7 bases between the two ends. This CDR3 has 12 amino acids. CDR3 protein: CASSSRPETQYF. CDR3 DNA sequence: TGTGCCAGCAGTTCCCGACCAGAGACCCAGTACTTC.

This clonotype was counted between two and nine times. The chain couples TRBV7-2 to TRBJ2-3; 7 bases align to TRBD2. The CDR3 is 14 residues long. Trimming removed 5 bases from V and 5 bases from J; junction bases left unmatched: 7. Germline CDR1 is SGHTA and CDR2 is FQGNSA. CDR3 nucleotides: TGTGCCAGCAGCCCAGGGACTACGAGAGATACGCAGTATTTT. Residues: CASSPGTTRDTQYF.

This clonotype was seen repeatedly, ten times or more. The V and J genes are TRBV11-2 and TRBJ2-7, with 7 bases that match TRBD2. Germline V gene lookup returns CDR1 SGHAT and CDR2 FQNNGV. Trimming cost V 1 base and J 3 bases; bases outside gene matches: 6. CDR3 length: 15 residues. CDR3 residues: CASSLVGGLNYEQYF. In nucleotides, the CDR3 is TGTGCCAGCAGCTTAGTGGGGGGACTAAACTACGAGCAGTACTTC.

The table lists this clonotype with a few counts. The chain couples TRBV6-5 to TRBJ1-2, with D tentatively TRBD1 (6 bases). The CDR3 contains 14 residues. The germline gives CDR1 MNHEY, CDR2 SVGAGI. Trimming removed 3 bases from V and 2 bases from J, with 10 bases in between. The DNA for the CDR3 is TGTGCCAGCAGTTATGGGGGGACAAACTATGGCTACACCTTC. Amino acid sequence: CASSYGGTNYGYTF.

This sequence joins TRBV15 and TRBJ2-7; D call uncertain. This CDR3 region has 14 residues. Trimming removed 1 base at V and 2 bases at J, with 9 bases between. CDR1 and CDR2 (germline): LNHNV, YYDKDF (reference sequence). CDR3 in DNA: TGTGCCACCAGCAGAGGGGCAACCACCTACGAGCAGTACTTC. It translates to CATSRGATTYEQYF.

This clonotype was seen a few times. V gene TRBV12-3 or TRBV12-4 combines with J gene TRBJ2-2; D ambiguous. The CDR3 contains 12 residues. The V and J ends lost 7 bases and 9 bases respectively, with 12 bases between them. The CDR3 region has the DNA TGTGCCAGCACCCCTAACGACCGGGAGCTGTTTTTT. Its translation is CASTPNDRELFF.

This clonotype was seen at least ten times. CDR3 sequence: CASSQDRVSPAGDSPLHF. The CDR3 DNA follows: TGCGCCAGCAGCCAAGATCGTGTATCCCCCGCTGGTGATTCACCCCTCCACTTT. The chain uses TRBV4-3 and TRBJ1-6; no definite D call. V was pared by 0 bases and J by 8 bases, with 20 bases between. This CDR3 has 18 amino acids. The germline V gene encodes CDR1 LGHNA and CDR2 YSLEER.

A few counts support this clonotype. Here the CDR3 DNA reads TGCGCCAGCGGAACACAGGGGCCCAGCACAGATACGCAGTATTTT. Translating it yields CASGTQGPSTDTQYF. The chain couples TRBV5-1 to TRBJ2-3; 7 nucleotides line up with TRBD1. With V trimmed by 7 bases and J by 0 bases, 8 bases remained unmatched. This CDR3 is 15 amino acids long. Germline loops: CDR1 SGHRS, CDR2 YFSETQ.

Only a few counts were recorded for this clonotype. The chain recombines TRBV12-3 or TRBV12-4 with TRBJ2-2, with a weak D call TRBD2 (5 bases). The CDR3 covers 15 residues. Trimming stripped 3 bases from V and 3 bases from J, with 11 bases between. For the CDR3, the DNA is TGTGCCAGCAGTTTTCGGGGTCACTACACCGGGGAGCTGTTTTTT. As protein: CASSFRGHYTGELFF.